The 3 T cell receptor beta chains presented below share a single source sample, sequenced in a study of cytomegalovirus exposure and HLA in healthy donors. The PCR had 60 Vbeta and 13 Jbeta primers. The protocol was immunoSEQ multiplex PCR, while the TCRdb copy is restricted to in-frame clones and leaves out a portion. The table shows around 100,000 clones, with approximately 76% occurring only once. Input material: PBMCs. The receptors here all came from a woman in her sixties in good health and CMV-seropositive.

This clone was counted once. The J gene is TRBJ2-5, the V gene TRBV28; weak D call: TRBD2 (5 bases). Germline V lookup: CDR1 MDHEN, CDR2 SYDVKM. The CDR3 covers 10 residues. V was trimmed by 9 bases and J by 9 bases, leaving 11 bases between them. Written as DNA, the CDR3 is TGTGCCAGTGGCGGGCGGGCCCAGTACTTC. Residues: CASGGRAQYF.

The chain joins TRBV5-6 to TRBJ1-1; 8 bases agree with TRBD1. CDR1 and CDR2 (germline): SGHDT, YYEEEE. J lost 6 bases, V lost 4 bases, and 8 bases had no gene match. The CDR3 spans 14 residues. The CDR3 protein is CASSPTGARAEAFF. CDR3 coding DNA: TGTGCCAGCAGCCCGACAGGGGCTCGCGCTGAAGCTTTCTTT.

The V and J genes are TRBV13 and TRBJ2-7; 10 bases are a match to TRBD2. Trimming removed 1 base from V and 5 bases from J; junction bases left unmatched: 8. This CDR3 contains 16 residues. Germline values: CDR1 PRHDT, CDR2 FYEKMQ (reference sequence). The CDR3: CASSLVPSGRGNEQYF. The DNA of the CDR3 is TGTGCCAGCAGCTTAGTCCCTAGCGGGAGAGGGAACGAGCAGTACTTC.